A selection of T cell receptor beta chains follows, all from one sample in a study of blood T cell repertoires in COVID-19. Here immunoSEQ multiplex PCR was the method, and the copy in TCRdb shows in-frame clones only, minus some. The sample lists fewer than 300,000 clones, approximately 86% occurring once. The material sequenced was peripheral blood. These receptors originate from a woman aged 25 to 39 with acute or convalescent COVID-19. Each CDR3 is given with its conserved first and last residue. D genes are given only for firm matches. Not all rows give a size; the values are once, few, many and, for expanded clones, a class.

CASRETQGPTYNEQFF	TGTGCCAGCAGAGAGACACAGGGGCCGACTTACAATGAGCAGTTCTTC	once	TRBD1	TRBV11-3	TRBJ2-1
CSVVGLQGYTEAFF	TGCAGCGTTGTAGGGCTACAGGGGTATACTGAAGCTTTCTTT	-	TRBD1	TRBV29-1	TRBJ1-1
CASSLASGSGNEQFF	TGTGCCAGCAGCTTAGCGAGCGGGAGTGGGAATGAGCAGTTCTTC	-	TRBD2	TRBV7-2	TRBJ2-1
CASSIEVRRNTGELFF	TGTGCCAGCAGTATAGAGGTTCGGCGGAACACCGGGGAGCTGTTTTTT	-	-	TRBV27	TRBJ2-2
CASSPQDPLAGHEQFF	TGTGCCAGCAGCCCGCAAGACCCACTAGCGGGACATGAGCAGTTCTTC	-	TRBD2	TRBV9	TRBJ2-1
CSVASRTGYTEAFF	TGCAGCGTTGCCTCCAGGACAGGATACACTGAAGCTTTCTTT	-	TRBD1	TRBV29-1	TRBJ1-1
CASTGGPQETQYF	TGTGCCAGCACGGGGGGGCCCCAAGAGACCCAGTACTTC	-	TRBD2	TRBV11-3	TRBJ2-5
CSVRDSAYEQYF	TGCAGCGTTCGGGACAGCGCGTACGAGCAGTACTTC	-	TRBD1	TRBV29-1	TRBJ2-7
CAIRDTQGSSGNTIYF	TGTGCCATCAGAGATACACAGGGGTCCTCTGGAAACACCATATATTTT	-	TRBD1	TRBV10-3	TRBJ1-3
CASSMRGASEQYF	TGTGCCAGCAGTATGAGAGGTGCGAGCGAGCAGTACTTC	-	-	TRBV27	TRBJ2-7
CASSRTGGLYEQYF	TGTGCCAGTAGTAGGACAGGGGGTCTCTACGAGCAGTACTTC	-	TRBD1	TRBV19	TRBJ2-7
CASNFALSETQYF	TGTGCCAGCAACTTTGCCCTCAGTGAGACCCAGTACTTC	-	-	TRBV11-3	TRBJ2-5
CASSMGLAGPTDTQYF	TGTGCCAGTAGTATGGGACTAGCGGGACCCACAGATACGCAGTATTTT	-	TRBD2	TRBV19	TRBJ2-3
CASSLKPDGIQYF	TGTGCCAGCAGTTTAAAACCAGATGGCATTCAGTACTTC	-	-	TRBV12-3/TRBV12-4	TRBJ2-4
CASSEGKLGEQFF	TGTGCCAGCAGCGAGGGCAAACTAGGAGAGCAGTTCTTC	once	-	TRBV3-1/TRBV3-2	TRBJ2-1
CASSREPGDEQYF	TGTGCCAGCAGCCGCGAGCCAGGGGACGAGCAGTACTTC	few	-	TRBV11-2	TRBJ2-7
CATSDSGQGYYEQYF	TGTGCCACCAGTGATTCAGGACAGGGGTACTACGAGCAGTACTTC	once	TRBD1	TRBV24-1	TRBJ2-7
CSVASAQETQYF	TGCAGCGTTGCTAGCGCCCAAGAGACCCAGTACTTC	once	-	TRBV29-1	TRBJ2-5
CASRTTSGKYNEQFF	TGTGCCAGCAGGACGACTAGCGGAAAATACAATGAGCAGTTCTTC	-	TRBD2	TRBV2	TRBJ2-1
CASSMGTSTDTQYF	TGTGCCAGTAGTATGGGGACTAGCACAGATACGCAGTATTTT	-	-	TRBV19	TRBJ2-3
CASSQEVRLAMNTGELFF	TGTGCCAGCAGCCAAGAGGTCCGGCTAGCGATGAACACCGGGGAGCTGTTTTTT	-	-	TRBV3-1/TRBV3-2	TRBJ2-2
CASSLSWGGGNTIYF	TGTGCCAGCAGTTTATCGTGGGGAGGTGGAAACACCATATATTTT	-	-	TRBV27	TRBJ1-3
CASSLGQAYYEQYF	TGCGCCAGCAGCTTAGGACAGGCCTACTACGAGCAGTACTTC	-	TRBD1	TRBV5-1	TRBJ2-7
CASSFAPGGQPQHF	TGTGCCAGCAGCTTTGCCCCGGGGGGACAGCCCCAGCATTTT	-	-	TRBV5-4	TRBJ1-5